Shown below are 22 T cell receptor beta chains from a single sample sequenced in a study of blood T cells in healthy people across ages. Through a sample-barcoded 5' primer and a J-beta primer mix, a second PCR was run for roughly 6 to 12 cycles. TCRdb re-derived calls from the 5' RACE reads in MiXCR, one entry per CDR3 protein. The sample contains around 750,000 distinct CDR3 sequences, approximately 53% of which appear only once. Material for sequencing was blood. The receptors stem from a man at least 80 years old in good health.

This clonotype appeared a single time. J is TRBJ1-2 and V is TRBV12-3 or TRBV12-4; TRBD1 is a possible D gene (6 bases). This CDR3 contains 15 residues. The ends were cut back, 2 bases at V and 4 bases at J, with 14 bases in the middle. The CDR3 is CASSLRGPGAYGYTF. DNA of the CDR3: TGTGCCAGCAGTTTAAGGGGTCCAGGGGCCTATGGCTACACCTTC.

The chain uses TRBV5-6 and TRBJ2-1; the match to TRBD1 covers 9 bases. The DNA end favors TRBJ2-7, so the J call may be wrong. Germline V gene sequence: CDR1 SGHDT, CDR2 YYEEEE. The CDR3 runs 15 residues. In nucleotides, the CDR3 is TGTGCCAGCAGCTACCGGGACAGGGCCTACAATGAGCAGTACTTC. It yields the protein CASSYRDRAYNEQYF.

The chain employs TRBV10-3 and TRBJ2-5; D is ambiguous. The CDR3 length is 13 residues. Germline V gives CDR1 ENHRY, CDR2 SYGVKD. V was clipped by 3 bases and J by 5 bases, with 10 bases between them. The CDR3 nucleotides are TGTGCCATCAGTGAAGCGAGAGAGGAGACCCAGTACTTC. It encodes CAISEAREETQYF.

This clonotype was counted between two and nine times. The gene calls are TRBV24-1 and TRBJ2-5; D remains ambiguous. The germline CDR1 and CDR2 sequences are KGHDR and SFDVKD. Deletions cut 5 bases from V and 8 bases from J, with 14 bases between. This CDR3 is 13 amino acids long. The CDR3 nucleotides read TGTGCCACCAGTGCAGAGGTCCTCGATACCCAGTACTTC. As protein: CATSAEVLDTQYF.

The genes are TRBV12-5 and TRBJ1-2; no clear D gene. The germline V gene has CDR1 LGHNT and CDR2 FRNRAP. V lost 0 bases and J lost 0, with 14 bases in between. CDR3 length: 17 amino acids. The CDR3 here is CASGLVRGGKANYGYTF. The CDR3 coding sequence is TGTGCTAGTGGTTTGGTCCGTGGAGGGAAGGCTAACTATGGCTACACCTTC.

The rearrangement uses TRBV7-2 and TRBJ2-5; 10 bases line up with TRBD1. CDR3 length equals 16 residues. Trimming at V came to 3 bases and at J to 11 bases, leaving 15 bases not matched to a gene. The germline V gene encodes CDR1 SGHTA and CDR2 FQGNSA. DNA of the CDR3: TGTGCCAGCAGCTTTGCCGGGACAGGGGCCTACAATGAGCAGTACTTC. Protein: CASSFAGTGAYNEQYF.

The CDR3 coding sequence is TGTGCCAGCAGCCAAGAAAGGGGGATGGGGGCCAACGTCCTGACTTTC. Amino acids: CASSQERGMGANVLTF. The genes are TRBV4-2 and TRBJ2-6; possibly TRBD1 for D (6 bases). In germline, CDR1 is LGHNA, CDR2 YNFKEQ. The CDR3 covers 16 residues. Trimming removed 0 bases from V and 4 bases from J, with 10 bases in between.

The CDR3 nucleotides are TGTGCCAGCTCACCGACGGACTTCAGGAACTACGAGCAGTACTTC. It codes for CASSPTDFRNYEQYF. The chain joins TRBV18 to TRBJ2-7; a weak D match, TRBD2 (5 bases). The V gene lost 3 bases and the J gene lost 3 bases, with 15 bases spanning the gap. Germline CDR1 is KGHSH and CDR2 is LQKENI. The length of the CDR3 is 15 residues.

The J gene is TRBJ2-5, the V gene TRBV7-2; 9 positions match TRBD2. The DNA end favors TRBJ2-7, so the J call may be wrong. CDR1 is SGHTA and CDR2 is FQGNSA in the germline V gene. The CDR3 spans 14 residues. CDR3: CASSPQTSGYEQYF. CDR3 sequence (DNA): TGTGCCAGCAGCCCCCAGACTAGCGGCTACGAGCAGTACTTC.

This rearrangement joins TRBV28 to TRBJ1-5, with 7 bases identical to TRBD1. The CDR3 has 14 residues. The trim removed 6 bases at V and 7 bases at J, leaving 9 bases unmatched. Per germline, CDR1 MDHEN and CDR2 SYDVKM. CDR3 sequence (DNA): TGTGCCAGCAGCCGGATTAGGGGGCTACAGCCCCAGCATTTT. Its protein product is CASSRIRGLQPQHF.

V is TRBV12-3 or TRBV12-4 and J is TRBJ1-2; 9 bases align to TRBD1. The CDR3 loop spans 16 amino acids. Trimming cost V 3 bases and J 4 bases; bases outside gene matches: 9. CDR3 bases: TGTGCCAGCAGTTTGAGGACAGGGGCCTCCGGCTATGGCTACACCTTC. It specifies CASSLRTGASGYGYTF.

This sequence joins TRBV7-2 and TRBJ1-1; 7 bases map to TRBD1. V lost 5 bases, J lost 7 bases, and 7 bases stayed unmatched. The germline V gene has CDR1 SGHTA and CDR2 FQGNSA. This CDR3 has 13 residues. The CDR3 region is CASSRGTEHEAFF. The CDR3 coding sequence is TGTGCCAGCAGCCGCGGGACAGAACATGAAGCTTTCTTT.

V gene TRBV10-3 combines with J gene TRBJ2-1, with 10 bases that match TRBD2. The V segment lost 2 bases and the J segment 9 bases; nucleotides outside the gene matches: 10. Per germline, CDR1 ENHRY and CDR2 SYGVKD. The CDR3 has 16 residues. The CDR3 is CAISETVAGGRGEQFF. In DNA, the CDR3 is TGTGCCATCAGTGAGACCGTAGCGGGAGGCCGGGGTGAGCAGTTCTTC.

J is TRBJ2-7 and V is TRBV5-1; 8 bases match TRBD2. The CDR3 covers 15 residues. V was pared by 2 bases and J by 7 bases, with 11 bases of the junction left unmatched. Germline CDR1 SGHRS, CDR2 YFSETQ. The CDR3 reads CASSLTAGVLGEQYF. In DNA form, the CDR3 reads TGCGCCAGCAGCTTAACAGCGGGAGTATTGGGAGAGCAGTACTTC.

The sample holds a few counts of this clonotype. V and J are TRBV3-1 and TRBJ2-3; D may be TRBD1 or TRBD2 (6 bases each). V dropped 6 bases and J dropped 6 bases, with 13 bases sitting between them. The CDR3 runs to 13 residues. Germline V gives CDR1 LGHDT, CDR2 YNNKEL (reference sequence). CDR3 coding DNA: TGTGCCAGCAGAAGGGGGGCAGCGGATACGCAGTATTTT. Residues: CASRRGAADTQYF.

The chain carries TRBV10-3 and TRBJ2-5; 9 nucleotides match TRBD1. J lost 5 bases, V lost 8 bases, and 3 bases had no gene match. CDR3 length: 12 residues. Germline V CDR1 and CDR2: ENHRY, SYGVKD. CDR3 residues: CAIGTGLETQYF. The CDR3 DNA is TGTGCCATCGGGACAGGGCTCGAGACCCAGTACTTC.

The rearrangement links TRBV6-2 or TRBV6-3 to TRBJ2-3; 9 nucleotides agree with TRBD2. Losses at the gene ends were 2 bases for V and 14 bases for J; bases not matched to a gene: 17. Germline lookup yields CDR1 MNHEY and CDR2 SVGEGT. The CDR3 covers 16 residues. CDR3 region: CASSYPSGTDHRDAYF. The CDR3 region has the DNA TGTGCCAGCAGTTACCCTAGCGGGACGGATCACAGAGACGCGTATTTT.

The chain couples TRBV6-5 to TRBJ2-1; TRBD1 matches 9 bases. The CDR3 is made up of 17 amino acids. V dropped 0 bases and J dropped 3; count of bases not matched to a gene: 6. CDR1 is MNHEY and CDR2 is SVGAGI in the germline V gene. CDR3 bases: TGTGCCAGCAGTTACTCGCTGGACAGGGGCTACTACAATGAGCAGTTCTTC. Translating it yields CASSYSLDRGYYNEQFF.

The V call is TRBV7-2, the J call TRBJ2-7; possible D gene TRBD1, 5 bases. The CDR3 is 9 residues long. The germline V and J ends were trimmed by 8 bases and 8 bases, with 7 bases remaining between them. In germline, CDR1 is SGHTA, CDR2 FQGNSA. The CDR3 DNA follows: TGTGCCAGCTGGGGCAAGCAGTACTTC. Amino acids: CASWGKQYF.

Points on this clonotype: The germline gene is not matched at one end of the junction; a read error may be the cause. V and J are TRBV6-2 or TRBV6-3 and TRBJ2-1; 7 bases line up with TRBD2. The germline V gene has CDR1 MNHEY and CDR2 SVGEGT. The CDR3 has 15 amino acids. The CDR3 DNA reads as TGTGCCAGCAGATACTGGGGGGGGGATTACAATGAGCAGTTCTTC. Translation: CASRYWGGDYNEQFF.

The chain has TRBV2 and TRBJ2-1; D may be TRBD2 (6 bases). CDR3 length: 13 residues. Trimming stripped 2 bases from V and 13 bases from J, with 15 bases between. Germline lookup yields CDR1 SNHLY and CDR2 FYNNEI. This CDR3 reads CASSERRDWVQFF. The CDR3 bases are TGTGCCAGCAGTGAACGCCGGGACTGGGTCCAGTTCTTC.

The V call is TRBV25-1, the J call TRBJ2-2; weak D call: TRBD1 (6 bases). In germline, CDR1 is MGHDK, CDR2 SYGVNS. Trimming took 3 bases from V and 2 from J, leaving 13 bases between them. CDR3 size: 16 residues. The CDR3 reads CASSESGTQNTGELFF. The DNA for the CDR3 is TGTGCCAGCAGTGAGTCCGGGACACAAAACACCGGGGAGCTGTTTTTT.